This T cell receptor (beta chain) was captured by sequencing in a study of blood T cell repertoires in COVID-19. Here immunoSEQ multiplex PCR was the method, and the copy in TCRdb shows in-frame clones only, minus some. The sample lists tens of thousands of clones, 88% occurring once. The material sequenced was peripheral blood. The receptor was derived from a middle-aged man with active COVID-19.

CDR3 DNA: TGTGCCATCAGTAGGACTAGCGGGAGTACAGATACGCAGTATTTT. Amino acid sequence: CAISRTSGSTDTQYF. The chain couples TRBV10-3 to TRBJ2-3, with 13 bases identical to TRBD2. This CDR3 comprises 15 residues. The germline CDR1 and CDR2 sequences are ENHRY and SYGVKD. Unmatched junction bases numbered 2, after V lost 5 bases and J lost 3 bases.